This T cell receptor (beta chain) was retrieved from a study of blood T cell repertoires in COVID-19. Looking at the study overall: Acute-phase and convalescent COVID-19 samples originated in the United States, Italy and Spain. From T cells, B-cell-depleted T cells, or PBMCs came the material, which was cDNA or gDNA.

Assay: immunoSEQ multiplex PCR; the TCRdb copy retains only in-frame clones and omits some. The repertoire holds about 360,000 clones, with about 90% as singletons. The study recruited people aged 18 to 89 years across approximately 23 US areas. Sample: PBMCs or T cells enriched from blood (not recorded which). The clonotype comes from a man between 40 and 49 years old in a cohort exposed to, infected with or recovered from COVID-19 (not recorded which).

CDR3 coding DNA: TGTGCCAGCAGGGCACCAAGGACAGGGGGCTCAGATACGCAGTATTTT. Translated, it gives CASRAPRTGGSDTQYF. The chain recombines TRBV27 with TRBJ2-3; 11 bases fit TRBD1. J gave up 4 bases and V 6 bases, and 9 bases lay outside the gene matches. This CDR3 is 16 amino acids long. The germline CDR1 and CDR2 sequences are MNHEY and SMNVEV (reference sequence).